This T cell receptor beta chain derives from a study of blood T cell repertoires in COVID-19. In the study overall: Material from acute and convalescent COVID-19 was sourced from the United States, Italy and Spain. The analysed material was cDNA or gDNA that came from T cells, B-cell-depleted T cells, or PBMCs.

The authors' processing: Quantification of nucleated cells was approximated via reference gene primer amplification. The data were produced by immunoSEQ multiplex PCR, yet TCRdb's version contains in-frame clones alone and is incomplete. V and J calls and clone size are copied from that table; D and trimming were computed from the DNA. Among under 150,000 clones listed, approximately 89% were seen once. The CDR3 is 13 amino acids. Between the trimmed V and J ends, which lost 2 bases and 3 bases, there was a span of 5 bases. From germline, CDR1 is LGHNA and CDR2 YSLEER. This clone was counted once. This chain joins TRBV4-3 and TRBJ1-5; D call uncertain. Material for sequencing was peripheral blood. The TCR originated in a human donor in a cohort sampled during active COVID-19. The CDR3 DNA reads TGCGCCAGCAGCCAATACTTCAATCAGCCCCAGCATTTT. Residues: CASSQYFNQPQHF.